The present TCR beta chain was sequenced within a study of post-analysis software for immune sequencing data. Study-level information: Progressive-relapsing, secondary progressive and relapsing-remitting multiple sclerosis were among the disease courses included.

Study-level findings and limits: For normalized Chao1 diversity, multiple sclerosis patients scored significantly lower than controls did. Among 5 or 6 TRBV segments more frequent in patients than controls were TRBV5-6, TRBV5-1 and TRBV20-1. When the samples were clustered directly with F measure, those that had been prepared in the same batch showed strong co-clustering.

About this clonotype: Its antigen is not identified.

The library was made from cDNA and included unique molecular identifiers. Starting from about 1 to 10 million T cells, the study yielded 460,000 or so cDNA molecules. TCRdb re-called the PCR reads with MiXCR, one entry per CDR3 protein. The top ten clones hold 4.6% of a sample with some 890,000 distinct CDR3 sequences, approximately 57% of them seen once. V shed 0 bases and J 2 bases; nucleotides not matched to a gene: 16. Per the germline V gene, CDR1 is LNHNV and CDR2 is YYDKDF (reference sequence). The CDR3 is made up of 21 amino acids. The sample taken for sequencing was blood. The chain carries TRBV15 and TRBJ2-1; TRBD2 aligns across 10 bases. This receptor was taken from a girl aged 10 to 17 with multiple sclerosis. In DNA form, the CDR3 reads TGTGCCACCAGCAGAGAGGGCGGTTTACTAGCGGGGCCAAGGACCTACAATGAGCAGTTCTTC. Translated, it gives CATSREGGLLAGPRTYNEQFF.